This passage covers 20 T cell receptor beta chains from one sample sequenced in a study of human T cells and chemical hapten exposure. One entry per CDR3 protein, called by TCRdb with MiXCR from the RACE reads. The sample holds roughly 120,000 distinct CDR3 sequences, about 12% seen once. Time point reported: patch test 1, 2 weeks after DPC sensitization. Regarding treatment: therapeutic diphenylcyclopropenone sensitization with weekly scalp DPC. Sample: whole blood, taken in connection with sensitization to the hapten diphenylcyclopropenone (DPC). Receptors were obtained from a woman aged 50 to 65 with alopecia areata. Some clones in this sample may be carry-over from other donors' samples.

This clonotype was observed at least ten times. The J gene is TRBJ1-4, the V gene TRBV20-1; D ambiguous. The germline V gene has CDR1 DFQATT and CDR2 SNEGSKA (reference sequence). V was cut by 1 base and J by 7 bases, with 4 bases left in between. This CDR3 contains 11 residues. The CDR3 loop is CSARVGEKLFF. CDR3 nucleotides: TGCAGTGCTAGAGTGGGTGAAAAACTGTTTTTT.

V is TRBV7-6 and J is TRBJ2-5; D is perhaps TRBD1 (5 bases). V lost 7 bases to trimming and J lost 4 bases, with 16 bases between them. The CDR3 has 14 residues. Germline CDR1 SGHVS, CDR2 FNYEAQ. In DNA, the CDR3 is TGTGCCAGCACAGATCAGGGAAGGGGAGAGACCCAGTACTTC. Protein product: CASTDQGRGETQYF.

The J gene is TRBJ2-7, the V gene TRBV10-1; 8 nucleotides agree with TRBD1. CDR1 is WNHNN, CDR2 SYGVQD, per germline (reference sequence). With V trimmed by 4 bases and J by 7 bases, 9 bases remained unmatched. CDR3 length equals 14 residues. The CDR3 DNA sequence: TGCGCCAGCAGTGCCCCGGGCAGGGGGCAAGAGCAGTACTTC. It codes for CASSAPGRGQEQYF.

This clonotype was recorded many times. The CDR3 DNA sequence: TGTGCCAGCTCACCAATTGAGGGTCTTAGCTCCTACAATGAGCAGTTCTTC. Translation: CASSPIEGLSSYNEQFF. The V call is TRBV18, the J call TRBJ2-1; maybe TRBD2 (5 bases). Trimming removed 2 bases at V and 0 bases at J, with 14 bases between. This CDR3 is 17 amino acids long. In germline, CDR1 is KGHSH, CDR2 LQKENI.

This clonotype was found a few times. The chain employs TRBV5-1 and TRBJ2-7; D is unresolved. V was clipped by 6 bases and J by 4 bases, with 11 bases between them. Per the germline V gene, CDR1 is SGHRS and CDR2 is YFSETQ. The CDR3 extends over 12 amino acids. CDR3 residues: CASTKDGYEQYF. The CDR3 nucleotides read TGCGCCAGCACCAAGGATGGGTACGAGCAGTACTTC.

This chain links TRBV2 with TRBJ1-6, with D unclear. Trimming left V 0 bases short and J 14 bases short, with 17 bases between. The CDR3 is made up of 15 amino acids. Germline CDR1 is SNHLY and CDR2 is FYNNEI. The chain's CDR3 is CASSEASRPADTLHF. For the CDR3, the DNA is TGTGCCAGCAGTGAAGCATCAAGGCCGGCGGATACCCTCCACTTT. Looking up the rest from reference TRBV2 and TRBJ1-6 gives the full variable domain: EPEVTQTPSHQVTQMGQEVILRCVPISNHLYFYWYRQILGQKVEFLVSFYNNEISEKSEIFDDQFSVERPDGSNFTLKIRSTKLEDSAMYFCASSEASRPADTLHFGNGTRLTVT.

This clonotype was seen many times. DNA for the CDR3: TGCGCCAGCAGCCCTGCGGATAGGGCCGGAGGGACCCAGTACTTC. Residues: CASSPADRAGGTQYF. The chain employs TRBV5-1 and TRBJ2-5; weak D call: TRBD2 (5 bases). Trimming took off 4 bases at V and 7 bases at J, with 20 bases between the two ends. This CDR3 comprises 15 residues. The germline gives CDR1 SGHRS, CDR2 YFSETQ. The variable domain in full, completed from reference TRBV5-1 and TRBJ2-5, reads KAGVTQTPRYLIKTRGQQVTLSCSPISGHRSVSWYQQTPGQGLQFLFEYFSETQRNKGNFPGRFSGRQFSNSRSEMNVSTLELGDSALYLCASSPADRAGGTQYFGPGTRLLVL.

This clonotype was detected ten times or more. The CDR3 DNA sequence: TGTGCCAGCAGCGCCACTAGATCGAACACCGGGGAGCTGTTTTTT. It is translated as CASSATRSNTGELFF. The chain uses TRBV7-9 and TRBJ2-2, with a possible D match to TRBD2 (5 bases). With 5 bases removed from V and 0 bases from J, the gap between germline ends came to 10 bases. The germline gives CDR1 SEHNR, CDR2 FQNEAQ (reference sequence). CDR3 size: 15 residues.

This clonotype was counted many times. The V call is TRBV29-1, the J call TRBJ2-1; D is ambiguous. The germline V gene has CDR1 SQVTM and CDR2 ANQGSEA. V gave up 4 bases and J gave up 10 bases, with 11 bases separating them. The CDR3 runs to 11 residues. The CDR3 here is CSVGPDREQFF. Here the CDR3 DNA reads TGCAGCGTTGGCCCGGATCGAGAGCAGTTCTTC.

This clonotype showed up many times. CDR3: CASSTGQTTNTEAFF. CDR3 in DNA: TGTGCCAGCAGTACCGGACAGACTACGAACACTGAAGCTTTCTTT. The V and J genes are TRBV6-4 and TRBJ1-1, with D possibly TRBD1 on 6 matching bases. Looked up from germline, CDR1 is MRHNA and CDR2 is SNTAGT. The CDR3 spans 15 residues. Trimming removed 5 bases from V and 1 base from J, with 14 bases in between.

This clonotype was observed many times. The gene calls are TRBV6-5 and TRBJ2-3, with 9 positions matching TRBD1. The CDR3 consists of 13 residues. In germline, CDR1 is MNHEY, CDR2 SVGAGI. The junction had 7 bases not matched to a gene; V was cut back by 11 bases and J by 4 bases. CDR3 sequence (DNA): TGTGCCTCTACAGGGGGCAGGGCAGATACGCAGTATTTT. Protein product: CASTGGRADTQYF.

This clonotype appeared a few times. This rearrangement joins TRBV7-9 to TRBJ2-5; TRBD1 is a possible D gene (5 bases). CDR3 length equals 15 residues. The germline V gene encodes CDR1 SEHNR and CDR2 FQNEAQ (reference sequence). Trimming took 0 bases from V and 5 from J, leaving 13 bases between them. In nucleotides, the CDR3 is TGTGCCAGCAGCTTAGCCCAGGGCCCGCTGGAGACCCAGTACTTC. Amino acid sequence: CASSLAQGPLETQYF.

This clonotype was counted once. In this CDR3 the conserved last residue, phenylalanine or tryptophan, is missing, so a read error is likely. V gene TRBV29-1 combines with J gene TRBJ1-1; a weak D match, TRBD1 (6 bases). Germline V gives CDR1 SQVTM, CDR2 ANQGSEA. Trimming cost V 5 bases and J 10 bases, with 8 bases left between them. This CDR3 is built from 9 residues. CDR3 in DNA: TGCAGCGTTACAGGGACAGCTTTCCTT. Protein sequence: CSVTGTAFL.

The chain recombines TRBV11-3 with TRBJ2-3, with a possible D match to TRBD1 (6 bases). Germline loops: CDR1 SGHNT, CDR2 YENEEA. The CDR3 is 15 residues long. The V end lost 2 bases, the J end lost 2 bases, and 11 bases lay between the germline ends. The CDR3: CASSLRSGVTDTQYF. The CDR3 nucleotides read TGTGCCAGCAGCTTACGATCAGGGGTCACAGATACGCAGTATTTT.

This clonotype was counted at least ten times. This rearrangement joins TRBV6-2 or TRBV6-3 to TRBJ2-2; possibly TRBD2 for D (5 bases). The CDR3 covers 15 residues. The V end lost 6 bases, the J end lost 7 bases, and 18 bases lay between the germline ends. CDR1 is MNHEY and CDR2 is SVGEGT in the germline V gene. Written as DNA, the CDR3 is TGTGCCAGCAGACGGACCACTAGTTCCCACGGGGAGCTGTTTTTT. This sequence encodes CASRRTTSSHGELFF.

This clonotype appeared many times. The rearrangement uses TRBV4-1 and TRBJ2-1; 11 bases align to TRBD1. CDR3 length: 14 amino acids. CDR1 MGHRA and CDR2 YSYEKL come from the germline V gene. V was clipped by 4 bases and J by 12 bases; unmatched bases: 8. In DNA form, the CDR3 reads TGCGCCAGCAGCCCTAGCCCGGGACAGGGGGGGCAGTTCTTC. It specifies CASSPSPGQGGQFF.

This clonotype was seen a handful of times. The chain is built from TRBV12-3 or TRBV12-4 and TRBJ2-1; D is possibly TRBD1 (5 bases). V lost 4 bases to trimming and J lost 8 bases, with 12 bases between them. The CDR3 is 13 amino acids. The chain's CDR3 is CASSSSGLHEQFF. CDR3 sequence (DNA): TGTGCCAGCAGTTCATCAGGGCTTCATGAGCAGTTCTTC.

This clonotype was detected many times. The DNA for the CDR3 is TGTGCCAGCAGTTTACAGGGGCTGCGCAATCAGCCCCAGCATTTT. Translating it yields CASSLQGLRNQPQHF. The rearrangement links TRBV6-2 or TRBV6-3 to TRBJ1-5, with 7 positions matching TRBD1. J was trimmed by 2 bases and V by 4 bases; bases with no gene match: 5. The CDR3 is 15 amino acids. Germline CDR1 and CDR2: MNHEY and SVGEGT.

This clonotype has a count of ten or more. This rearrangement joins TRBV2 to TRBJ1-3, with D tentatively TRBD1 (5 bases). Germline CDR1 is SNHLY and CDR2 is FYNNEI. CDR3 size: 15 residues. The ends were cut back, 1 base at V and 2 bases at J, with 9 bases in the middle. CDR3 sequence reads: CASSEVGAAGNTIYF. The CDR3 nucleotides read TGTGCCAGCAGTGAAGTCGGGGCCGCTGGAAACACCATATATTTT.

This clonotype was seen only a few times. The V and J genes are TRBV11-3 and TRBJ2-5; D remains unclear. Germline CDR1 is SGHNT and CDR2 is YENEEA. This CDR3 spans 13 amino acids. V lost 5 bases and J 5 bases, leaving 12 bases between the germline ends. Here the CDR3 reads CASSNSFGETQYF. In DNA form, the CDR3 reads TGTGCCAGCAGCAACAGCTTTGGGGAGACCCAGTACTTC.